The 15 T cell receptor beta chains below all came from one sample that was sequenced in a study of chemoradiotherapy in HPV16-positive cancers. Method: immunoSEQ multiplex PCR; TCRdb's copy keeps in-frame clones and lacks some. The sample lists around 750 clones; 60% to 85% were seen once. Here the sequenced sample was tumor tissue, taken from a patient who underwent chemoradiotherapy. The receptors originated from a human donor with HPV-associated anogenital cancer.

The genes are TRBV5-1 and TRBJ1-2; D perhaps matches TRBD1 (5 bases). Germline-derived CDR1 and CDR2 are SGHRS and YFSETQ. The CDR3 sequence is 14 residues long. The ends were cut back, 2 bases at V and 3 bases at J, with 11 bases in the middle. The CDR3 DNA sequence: TGCGCCAGCAGCTTTCAGGGAGGCGACTATGGCTACACCTTC. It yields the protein CASSFQGGDYGYTF.

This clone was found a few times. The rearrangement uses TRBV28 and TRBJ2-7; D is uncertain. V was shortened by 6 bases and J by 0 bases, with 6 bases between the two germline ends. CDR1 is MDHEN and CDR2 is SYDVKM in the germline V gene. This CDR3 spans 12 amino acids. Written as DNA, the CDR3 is TGTGCCAGCAGCCCTGTCTCCTACGAGCAGTACTTC. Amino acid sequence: CASSPVSYEQYF.

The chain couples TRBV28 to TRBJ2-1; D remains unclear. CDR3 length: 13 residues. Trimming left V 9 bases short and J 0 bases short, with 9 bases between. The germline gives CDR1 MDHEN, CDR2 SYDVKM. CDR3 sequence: CASTYGSYNEQFF. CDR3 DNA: TGTGCCAGTACATACGGCTCCTACAATGAGCAGTTCTTC.

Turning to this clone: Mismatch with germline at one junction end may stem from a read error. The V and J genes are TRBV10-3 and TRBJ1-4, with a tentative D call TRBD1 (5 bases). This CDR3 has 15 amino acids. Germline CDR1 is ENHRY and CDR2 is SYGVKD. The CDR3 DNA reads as TGTGCCACCAGTGAGCCCGGGGCGGGTAATGAAAAACTGTTTTTT. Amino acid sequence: CATSEPGAGNEKLFF.

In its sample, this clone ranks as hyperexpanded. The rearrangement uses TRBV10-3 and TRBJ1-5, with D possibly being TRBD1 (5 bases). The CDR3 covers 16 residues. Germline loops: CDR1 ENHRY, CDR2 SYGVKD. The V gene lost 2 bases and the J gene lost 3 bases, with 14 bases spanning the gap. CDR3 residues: CAISEMGVGNNQPQHF. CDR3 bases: TGTGCCATCAGTGAGATGGGGGTCGGGAACAATCAGCCCCAGCATTTT.

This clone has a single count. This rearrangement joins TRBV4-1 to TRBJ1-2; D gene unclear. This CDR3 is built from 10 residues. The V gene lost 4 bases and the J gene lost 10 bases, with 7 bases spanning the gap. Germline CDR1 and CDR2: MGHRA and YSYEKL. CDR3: CASSLPDYTF. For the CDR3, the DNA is TGCGCCAGCAGCCTGCCTGACTACACCTTC.

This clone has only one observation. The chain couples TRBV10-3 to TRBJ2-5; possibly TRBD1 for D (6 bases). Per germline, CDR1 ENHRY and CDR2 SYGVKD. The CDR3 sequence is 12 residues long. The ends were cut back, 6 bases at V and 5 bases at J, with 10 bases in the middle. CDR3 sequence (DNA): TGTGCCATCAGAGGGGGAGAGGAGACCCAGTACTTC. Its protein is CAIRGGEETQYF.

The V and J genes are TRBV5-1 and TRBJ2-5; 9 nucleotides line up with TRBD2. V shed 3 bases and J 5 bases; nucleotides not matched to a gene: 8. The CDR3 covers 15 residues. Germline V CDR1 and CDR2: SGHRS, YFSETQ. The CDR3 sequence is CASSSLAGVEETQYF. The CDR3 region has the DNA TGCGCCAGCAGCTCTTTAGCGGGAGTCGAGGAGACCCAGTACTTC.

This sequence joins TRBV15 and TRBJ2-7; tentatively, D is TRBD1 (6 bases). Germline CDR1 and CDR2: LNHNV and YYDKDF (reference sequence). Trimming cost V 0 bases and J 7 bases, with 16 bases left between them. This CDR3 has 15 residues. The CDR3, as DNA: TGTGCCACCAGCAGAGATCGGGACACTGGAGTGGAGCAGTACTTC. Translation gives CATSRDRDTGVEQYF.

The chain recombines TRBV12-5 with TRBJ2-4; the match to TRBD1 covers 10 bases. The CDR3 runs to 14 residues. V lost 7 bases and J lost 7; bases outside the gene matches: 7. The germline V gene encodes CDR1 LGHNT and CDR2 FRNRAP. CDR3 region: CASAPDRGLNIQYF. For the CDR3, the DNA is TGTGCTAGTGCTCCGGACAGGGGGTTGAACATTCAGTACTTC.

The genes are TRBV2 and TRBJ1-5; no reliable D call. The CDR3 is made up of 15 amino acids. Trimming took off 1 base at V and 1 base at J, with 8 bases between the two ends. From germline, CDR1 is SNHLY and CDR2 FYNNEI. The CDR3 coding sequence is TGTGCCAGCAGTGAAGTCGGGCAGAGCAATCAGCCCCAGCATTTT. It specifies CASSEVGQSNQPQHF.

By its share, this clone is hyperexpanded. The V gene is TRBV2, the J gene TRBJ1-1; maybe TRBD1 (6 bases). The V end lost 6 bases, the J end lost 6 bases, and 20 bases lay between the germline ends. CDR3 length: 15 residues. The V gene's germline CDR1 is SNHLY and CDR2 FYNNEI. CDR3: CASRPPLQGRAEAFF. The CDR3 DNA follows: TGTGCCAGCAGGCCCCCATTACAGGGAAGGGCTGAAGCTTTCTTT.

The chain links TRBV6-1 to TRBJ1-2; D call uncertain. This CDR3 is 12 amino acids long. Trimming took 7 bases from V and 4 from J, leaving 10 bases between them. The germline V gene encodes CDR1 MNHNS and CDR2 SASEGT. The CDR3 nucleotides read TGTGCCAGCACGAACCAGCTCTATGGCTACACCTTC. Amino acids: CASTNQLYGYTF.

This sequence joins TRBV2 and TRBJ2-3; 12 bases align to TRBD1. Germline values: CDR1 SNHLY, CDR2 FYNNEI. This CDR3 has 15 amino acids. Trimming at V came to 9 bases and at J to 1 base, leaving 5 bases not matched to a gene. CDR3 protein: CARTRDRGRTDTQYF. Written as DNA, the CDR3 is TGTGCCAGAACCCGGGACAGGGGGCGCACAGATACGCAGTATTTT.

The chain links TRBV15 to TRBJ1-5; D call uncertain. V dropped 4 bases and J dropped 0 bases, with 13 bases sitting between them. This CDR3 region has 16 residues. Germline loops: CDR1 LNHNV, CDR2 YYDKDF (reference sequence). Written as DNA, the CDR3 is TGTGCCACCAGCAAAGACACCGAATATAGCAATCAGCCCCAGCATTTT. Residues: CATSKDTEYSNQPQHF.